The entry below gives a single TCR beta chain sequence along with its context. Its cognate antigen has yet to be identified. The record has no base qualities; no much larger clone is one base away. Measured from the cysteine to the phenylalanine, the CDR3 is 13 residues long. The sequence is cut down to CDR3 DNA, 39 bases in frame from base 1. From V the trimming removes 7 bases and from J it removes 7 bases, while the gene matches leave 9 bases of the junction unaccounted for. This sample is part of a study of Ad26.COV2.S vaccination and SARS-CoV-2 variants (dated by TCRdb to the early 2020s). Context from the whole study: The specificity and breadth of SARS-CoV-2-reactive T cell receptors after Ad26.COV2.S vaccination were assessed by TCRbeta repertoire sequencing. The TCR-sequenced set comprised about 32 samples: approximately 20 Ad26.COV2.S vaccine recipients, 5 placebo recipients and 8 SARS-CoV-2 convalescent individuals.

The time point label on this specimen signifies: individuals recovered from natural SARS-CoV-2 infection. What the research found in general, with its limitations: Spike-specific TCR breadth was higher in Ad26.COV2.S recipients than in placebo recipients (P = 0.0014). After vaccination, substantial breadth of spike-specific CD8+ and CD4+ T cell responses was reported. Comparable non-spike TCR breadth was observed between vaccine and placebo recipients, consistent with only spike being contained in the vaccine. The authors noted that the TCR breadth and depth analyses may have underestimated total T cell responses.

The immunoSEQ Assay was used to sequence TCRbeta CDR3 regions. After extraction, genomic DNA underwent amplification by bias-controlled multiplex PCR, followed by high-throughput sequencing. Per the source publication's procedure: To quantify the absolute abundance of each unique TCRbeta CDR3 region, sequences were collapsed and filtered. T cell fraction was estimated by normalizing TCRbeta template counts to usable DNA, with usable DNA measured through amplification of reference genes found in all nucleated cells. Repertoire TCRs were annotated as SARS-CoV-2-specific when V gene, CDR3 amino acid sequence and J gene were exactly matched to a known reactive TCR set. The reference SARS-CoV-2 TCR set was obtained from MIRA and was filtered for enrichment in COVID-19-positive ImmuneCODE repertoires, whereby public or cross-reactive TCRs were removed. Using the MIRA antigens, annotated TCRs were further analysed by specific ORF or by position within an ORF. Breadth was defined as annotated unique rearrangements over total unique productive rearrangements; depth was the summed frequency of those rearrangements. Two-sided Wilcoxon rank-sum tests were used to compare TCR breadth between groups. TCRdb holds this immuneACCESS table with in-frame rearrangements only. Some clones are missing; in checked studies, unresolved V genes explain under half, and the rest has no known cause. The DNA gave D and trimming, while V, J and clone size come from that table. Recorded for this sample are 40,000 to 55,000 clones; 83% of them occurred a single time. The top ten hold around half of the sample.

Recombination connected TRBV12-3 or TRBV12-4 to TRBJ1-1, and TRBD1 matches 7 of the central bases. The specimen comprised peripheral blood, sampled after recovery from COVID-19. The TCR originated in a human donor who had recovered from COVID-19. The CDR3 protein: CASIRQGRGEAFF. The sequence in DNA is TGTGCCAGCATTCGACAGGGTAGGGGTGAAGCTTTCTTT.